This TCR beta chain was profiled in a study of blood T cell repertoires in COVID-19. Study overall: Spain, Italy and the United States supplied samples that represented acute and convalescent COVID-19. Sources were T cells, B-cell-depleted T cells, or PBMCs; the material itself was cDNA or gDNA.

Germline trimming cut 4 bases from V and 7 bases from J; bases unmatched to any gene: 7. The CDR3 has 14 amino acids. Looked up from germline, CDR1 is MNHEY and CDR2 is SVGAGI. Method: immunoSEQ multiplex PCR; TCRdb's copy keeps in-frame clones and lacks some. The sample has around 200,000 clones, about 86% seen once. This clone was picked up a small number of times. Specimen: peripheral blood. The V call is TRBV6-5, the J call TRBJ1-5; 7 bases agree with TRBD1. The receptor comes from a man between 18 and 35 years old with active or convalescent COVID-19. The CDR3 DNA sequence: TGTGCCAGCAGTTTCGACAGGGCCGGCCAGCCCCAGCATTTT. Amino acids: CASSFDRAGQPQHF.